Shown below are 26 T cell receptor beta chains from a single sample sequenced in a study of shared clonotypes between healthy human individuals. The data were produced by immunoSEQ multiplex PCR, yet TCRdb's version contains in-frame clones alone and is incomplete. The sample lists about 2.1 million clones; over 85% were seen once. Naive-designated CD8 cells lacked CD45RO, were positively enriched for CCR7, and omitted terminally differentiated effector memory CD45RA+ cells. The sequenced material came from naive CD8+ T cells from PBMCs. The receptors derive from a man aged 18 to 35 in good health. Some clones in this sample may be carry-over from other donors' samples.

This clone was picked up one time. This chain joins TRBV20-1 and TRBJ1-1, with D uncertain. This CDR3 region has 11 residues. Germline V lookup: CDR1 DFQATT, CDR2 SNEGSKA (reference sequence). Trimming removed 3 bases from V and 4 bases from J, with 6 bases in between. DNA of the CDR3: TGCAGTGCTAGGGAGAGCACTGAAGCTTTCTTT. Its protein is CSARESTEAFF.

This clone has just one count. The chain links TRBV19 to TRBJ2-5; a weak D match, TRBD2 (6 bases). This CDR3 contains 14 residues. Trimming cost V 3 bases and J 2 bases, with 10 bases left between them. Germline CDR1 and CDR2: LNHDA and SQIVND (reference sequence). The CDR3 reads CASSITSTQETQYF. CDR3 DNA: TGTGCCAGTAGTATTACTAGCACTCAAGAGACCCAGTACTTC.

V gene TRBV27 combines with J gene TRBJ1-4; no firm D call. Germline CDR1 MNHEY, CDR2 SMNVEV (reference sequence). V was shortened by 3 bases and J by 3 bases, with 11 bases between the two germline ends. The CDR3 totals 15 residues. The CDR3 loop is CASSFRGLANEKLFF. The CDR3 nucleotides are TGTGCCAGCAGTTTTCGGGGTCTTGCTAATGAAAAACTGTTTTTT.

This clone has just one count. The chain carries TRBV27 and TRBJ1-3; 7 bases align to TRBD1. V dropped 2 bases and J dropped 2; count of bases not matched to a gene: 6. The CDR3 contains 16 residues. Germline CDR1 is MNHEY and CDR2 is SMNVEV (reference sequence). CDR3 sequence reads: CASSLRAGGTGNTIYF. The CDR3 nucleotides are TGTGCCAGCAGTTTAAGGGCAGGGGGAACTGGAAACACCATATATTTT.

The chain combines TRBV7-9 with TRBJ1-4; D unresolved. The CDR3 consists of 13 residues. Germline V gives CDR1 SEHNR, CDR2 FQNEAQ (reference sequence). Trimming stripped 5 bases from V and 6 bases from J, with 10 bases between. Written as DNA, the CDR3 is TGTGCCAGCAGCCCCCCGGAGTATGAAAAACTGTTTTTT. It yields the protein CASSPPEYEKLFF.

The chain links TRBV11-2 to TRBJ1-3, with a tentative D call TRBD1 (6 bases). CDR1 is SGHAT and CDR2 is FQNNGV in the germline V gene. V dropped 5 bases and J dropped 4 bases, with 15 bases sitting between them. The CDR3 has 15 amino acids. CDR3 bases: TGTGCCAGCAGCCTGAGACAGGTCGGCGGAAACACCATATATTTT. This translates into CASSLRQVGGNTIYF. Together with reference TRBV11-2 and TRBJ1-3, the CDR3 gives the full variable domain: EAGVAQSPRYKIIEKRQSVAFWCNPISGHATLYWYQQILGQGPKLLIQFQNNGVVDDSQLPKDRFSAERLKGVDSTLKIQPAKLEDSAVYLCASSLRQVGGNTIYFGEGSWLTVV.

V and J are TRBV28 and TRBJ2-3; 9 nucleotides line up with TRBD2. V was pared by 8 bases and J by 5 bases, with 11 bases of the junction left unmatched. This CDR3 is built from 15 residues. Germline values: CDR1 MDHEN, CDR2 SYDVKM. DNA for the CDR3: TGTGCCAGCGGACGGCCTTCACTAGCGGGAGATACGCAGTATTTT. As protein: CASGRPSLAGDTQYF.

The V gene is TRBV15, the J gene TRBJ2-1; tentatively, D is TRBD1 or TRBD2 (5 bases each). CDR3 length: 14 residues. V dropped 5 bases and J dropped 3 bases, with 11 bases sitting between them. CDR1 and CDR2 (germline): LNHNV, YYDKDF (reference sequence). The CDR3 is CATSGWDGYNEQFF. The DNA for the CDR3 is TGTGCCACCAGCGGCTGGGACGGCTACAATGAGCAGTTCTTC. Full variable domain (remainder filled in from reference TRBV15 and TRBJ2-1): DAMVIQNPRYQVTQFGKPVTLSCSQTLNHNVMYWYQQKSSQAPKLLFHYYDKDFNNEADTPDNFQSRRPNTSFCFLDIRSPGLGDTAMYLCATSGWDGYNEQFFGPGTRLTVL.

This clone was seen a few times. The same CDR3 is also encoded by other DNA sequences in this sample. The J gene is TRBJ1-5, the V gene TRBV5-1, with a weak D call TRBD1 (6 bases). Germline V gene data show CDR1 as SGHRS and CDR2 as YFSETQ. This CDR3 has 14 amino acids. Trimming removed 4 bases at V and 1 base at J, with 9 bases between. This chain's CDR3 is CASSPGGSNQPQHF. CDR3 coding DNA: TGCGCCAGCAGCCCCGGGGGCAGCAATCAGCCCCAGCATTTT.

CDR3: CASEPQTGGGEKLFF. The CDR3 region has the DNA TGTGCCAGCGAACCTCAGACAGGGGGCGGTGAAAAACTGTTTTTT. This chain links TRBV6-4 with TRBJ1-4; 10 nucleotides align to TRBD1. The CDR3 totals 15 residues. Germline V gives CDR1 MRHNA, CDR2 SNTAGT. V lost 8 bases, J lost 7 bases, and 10 bases stayed unmatched.

The chain carries TRBV28 and TRBJ2-7, with no clear D. CDR1 and CDR2 from the germline V gene are MDHEN and SYDVKM. The V end lost 10 bases, the J end lost 2 bases, and 15 bases lay between the germline ends. The CDR3 has 13 amino acids. CDR3 in DNA: TGTGCCACTGCCAGGACGGCGGCCTACGAGCAGTACTTC. As protein: CATARTAAYEQYF.

V gene TRBV5-1 combines with J gene TRBJ2-1; the match to TRBD2 covers 7 bases. Germline V gene sequence: CDR1 SGHRS, CDR2 YFSETQ. V lost 0 bases, J lost 2 bases, and 2 bases stayed unmatched. CDR3 length equals 15 residues. This CDR3 is CASSLASGAYNEQFF. The DNA for the CDR3 is TGCGCCAGCAGCTTGGCTAGCGGAGCCTACAATGAGCAGTTCTTC.

The chain has TRBV7-9 and TRBJ2-2, with D perhaps matching TRBD1 (5 bases). Trimming cost V 6 bases and J 2 bases, with 10 bases left between them. There are 14 residues in the CDR3. The germline CDR1 and CDR2 sequences are SEHNR and FQNEAQ (reference sequence). The CDR3 DNA reads as TGTGCCAGCAGGCACAGGCTCAACACCGGGGAGCTGTTTTTT. It specifies CASRHRLNTGELFF.

The chain has TRBV27 and TRBJ2-7; 12 nucleotides line up with TRBD1. Unmatched junction bases numbered 7, after V lost 5 bases and J lost 5 bases. Germline CDR1 MNHEY, CDR2 SMNVEV (reference sequence). The CDR3 loop spans 15 amino acids. The CDR3 region has the DNA TGTGCCAGCAGTGTGGGACAGGGGGCGAGCAACGAGCAGTACTTC. Translation gives CASSVGQGASNEQYF.

The V and J genes are TRBV4-1 and TRBJ2-7; no clear D gene. The V gene's germline CDR1 is MGHRA and CDR2 YSYEKL. CDR3 length equals 13 residues. V lost 3 bases to trimming and J lost 2 bases, with 8 bases between them. This CDR3 reads CASSHPLAYEQYF. In DNA form, the CDR3 reads TGCGCCAGCAGCCATCCCTTAGCCTACGAGCAGTACTTC.

About this clone: Other nucleotide sequences from this sample produce the same CDR3. The J gene is TRBJ1-1, the V gene TRBV9; D is undetermined. V was cut by 0 bases and J by 3 bases, with 6 bases left in between. The V gene's germline CDR1 is SGDLS and CDR2 YYNGEE. This CDR3 is 13 amino acids long. The CDR3 nucleotides read TGTGCCAGCAGCGTAGGAGGACACACTGAAGCTTTCTTT. It yields the protein CASSVGGHTEAFF.

V and J are TRBV14 and TRBJ1-1; unclear D gene. Per the germline V gene, CDR1 is SGHDN and CDR2 is FVKESK. The CDR3 length is 14 residues. Trimming removed 6 bases from V and 4 bases from J, with 15 bases in between. The CDR3 here is CASSPDPGVTEAFF. CDR3 coding DNA: TGTGCCAGCAGTCCGGACCCCGGAGTCACTGAAGCTTTCTTT.

A note on this clone: This CDR3 is also generated by other DNA sequences in the sample. The gene calls are TRBV27 and TRBJ2-1; 7 nucleotides match TRBD1. V shed 5 bases, J shed 0 bases, and the junction held 4 bases outside the gene matches. Germline assignment: CDR1 MNHEY and CDR2 SMNVEV (reference sequence). The CDR3 contains 15 residues. The CDR3 loop is CASSLRDSSYNEQFF. In DNA form, the CDR3 reads TGTGCCAGCAGTCTACGGGACAGCTCCTACAATGAGCAGTTCTTC.

The chain combines TRBV2 with TRBJ1-2; TRBD1 matches at 8 bases. The ends lost 2 bases at V and 6 bases at J; junction bases unmatched: 5. From germline, CDR1 is SNHLY and CDR2 FYNNEI. CDR3 size: 14 residues. The CDR3 here is CASSEWQGANGYTF. As DNA, the CDR3 is TGTGCCAGCAGTGAATGGCAGGGGGCCAATGGCTACACCTTC.

The chain employs TRBV10-3 and TRBJ1-5, with no clear D. The germline CDR1 and CDR2 sequences are ENHRY and SYGVKD. The V gene lost 1 base and the J gene lost 7 bases, with 11 bases spanning the gap. This CDR3 contains 14 residues. The CDR3 protein is CAISELREEQPQHF. The CDR3 region has the DNA TGTGCCATCAGTGAGTTGAGGGAGGAGCAGCCCCAGCATTTT.

This chain links TRBV5-1 with TRBJ2-4; D is perhaps TRBD1 (6 bases). The CDR3 contains 16 residues. V lost 0 bases, J lost 0 bases, and 10 bases lay in between. Looked up from germline, CDR1 is SGHRS and CDR2 is YFSETQ. The CDR3 reads CASSLEGHLAKNIQYF. In nucleotides, the CDR3 is TGCGCCAGCAGCTTGGAGGGACACCTAGCCAAAAACATTCAGTACTTC. Looking up the rest from reference TRBV5-1 and TRBJ2-4 gives the full variable domain: KAGVTQTPRYLIKTRGQQVTLSCSPISGHRSVSWYQQTPGQGLQFLFEYFSETQRNKGNFPGRFSGRQFSNSRSEMNVSTLELGDSALYLCASSLEGHLAKNIQYFGAGTRLSVL.

This clone is a singleton in its sample. V usage is TRBV29-1 and J usage is TRBJ2-7; D is unresolved. The length of the CDR3 is 16 residues. The V end was cut by 2 bases, the J end by 0 bases, with 17 bases between. Germline V lookup: CDR1 SQVTM, CDR2 ANQGSEA. The CDR3 nucleotides are TGCAGCGTTGAACTGGCGGAGCCTTCTAGCTCCTACGAGCAGTACTTC. It yields the protein CSVELAEPSSSYEQYF.

V is TRBV27 and J is TRBJ1-1, with D tentatively TRBD1 (5 bases). Trimming pared 4 bases from V and 4 bases from J, leaving 16 bases between. The CDR3 extends over 15 amino acids. Per germline, CDR1 MNHEY and CDR2 SMNVEV (reference sequence). The CDR3 loop reads CASSSLFARATEAFF. The CDR3 region has the DNA TGTGCCAGCAGTTCACTCTTCGCCAGGGCCACTGAAGCTTTCTTT.

The CDR3 nucleotides read TGTGCCAGCAGTCCCAGGACAGGGGTTACCGGGGAGCTGTTTTTT. Encoded protein: CASSPRTGVTGELFF. The chain recombines TRBV6-5 with TRBJ2-2, with TRBD1 matching 9 bases. V was clipped by 5 bases and J by 5 bases; unmatched bases: 6. The CDR3 covers 15 residues. Germline lookup yields CDR1 MNHEY and CDR2 SVGAGI.

The gene calls are TRBV7-9 and TRBJ1-2, with D unresolved. V lost 4 bases, J lost 4 bases, and 16 bases lay in between. The CDR3 extends over 15 amino acids. CDR1 and CDR2 from the germline V gene are SEHNR and FQNEAQ (reference sequence). CDR3 sequence reads: CASSSPGSSFYGYTF. CDR3 nucleotide sequence: TGTGCCAGCAGCTCTCCCGGGAGTTCATTCTATGGCTACACCTTC.

The chain joins TRBV9 to TRBJ1-1; 8 bases align to TRBD1. From germline, CDR1 is SGDLS and CDR2 YYNGEE. There are 14 residues in the CDR3. V shed 0 bases, J shed 4 bases, and the junction held 2 bases outside the gene matches. The CDR3 loop reads CASSVVTGGTEAFF. CDR3 bases: TGTGCCAGCAGCGTAGTAACAGGGGGCACTGAAGCTTTCTTT.